These 27 T cell receptor beta chains were all obtained from the same sample, sequenced in a study of OX40 agonist ivuxolimab in advanced cancers. The data were produced by immunoSEQ multiplex PCR, yet TCRdb's version contains in-frame clones alone and is incomplete. The table includes 65,000 to 90,000 clones, around 90% detected once. Sequencing was performed on CD4+ or CD8+ T cells sorted from blood, taken in a trial of the OX40 agonist ivuxolimab. All receptors come from an adult with an advanced solid tumor such as melanoma, head and neck, liver or kidney cancer.

The chain combines TRBV2 with TRBJ2-7, with 11 bases that match TRBD1. The CDR3 runs to 14 residues. In germline, CDR1 is SNHLY, CDR2 FYNNEI. V shed 7 bases, J shed 5 bases, and the junction held 7 bases outside the gene matches. DNA for the CDR3: TGTGCCAGCATTACCGGGACAGGGGGGGACGAGCAGTACTTC. This translates into CASITGTGGDEQYF.

The gene calls are TRBV4-1 and TRBJ2-3; D possibly corresponds to TRBD2 (6 bases). V was cut by 3 bases and J by 2 bases, with 15 bases left in between. CDR3 size: 16 residues. Germline V CDR1 and CDR2: MGHRA, YSYEKL. The CDR3 region has the DNA TGCGCCAGCAGCCAGGTATGGGAGGCCGACACAGATACGCAGTATTTT. Encoded protein: CASSQVWEADTDTQYF.

V gene TRBV27 combines with J gene TRBJ1-1; possible D gene TRBD1, 6 bases. Trimming removed 0 bases at V and 1 base at J, with 9 bases between. Germline lookup yields CDR1 MNHEY and CDR2 SMNVEV (reference sequence). The CDR3 consists of 15 residues. The CDR3: CASSLSPGANTEAFF. In nucleotides, the CDR3 is TGTGCCAGCAGTTTATCGCCAGGGGCGAACACTGAAGCTTTCTTT.

Only a few counts were recorded for this clone. V gene TRBV5-1 combines with J gene TRBJ1-6; D gene ambiguous. CDR1 and CDR2 from the germline V gene are SGHRS and YFSETQ. The ends were cut back, 5 bases at V and 8 bases at J, with 11 bases in the middle. The CDR3 spans 13 residues. DNA of the CDR3: TGCGCCAGCAGTCGGACCAGTTATTCACCCCTCCACTTT. It encodes CASSRTSYSPLHF.

V usage is TRBV29-1 and J usage is TRBJ2-2; 8 nucleotides match TRBD2. The V segment lost 3 bases and the J segment 0 bases; nucleotides outside the gene matches: 3. The CDR3 extends over 15 amino acids. Germline V gene data show CDR1 as SQVTM and CDR2 as ANQGSEA. CDR3 sequence reads: CSVDRGGTNTGELFF. CDR3 in DNA: TGCAGCGTTGATCGCGGGGGGACGAACACCGGGGAGCTGTTTTTT.

V and J are TRBV6-6 and TRBJ2-3; 12 positions agree with TRBD2. V was pared by 6 bases and J by 6 bases, with 7 bases of the junction left unmatched. CDR1 and CDR2 (germline): MNHNY, SVGAGI (reference sequence). This CDR3 contains 15 residues. CDR3 loop: CASSPSGGAWDTQYF. The CDR3 coding sequence is TGTGCCAGCAGCCCTAGCGGGGGGGCCTGGGATACGCAGTATTTT.

The chain is built from TRBV5-4 and TRBJ2-7; D call uncertain. Germline assignment: CDR1 SGHNT and CDR2 YYREEE (reference sequence). The CDR3 loop spans 14 amino acids. The germline V and J ends were trimmed by 0 bases and 5 bases, with 12 bases remaining between them. This CDR3 reads CASSLVGWAHEQYF. The CDR3 DNA sequence: TGTGCCAGCAGCTTGGTGGGATGGGCCCACGAGCAGTACTTC.

This clone was picked up one time. V gene TRBV4-1 combines with J gene TRBJ1-1; D not resolved. CDR3 length: 14 residues. Germline V CDR1 and CDR2: MGHRA, YSYEKL. Between the trimmed V and J ends, which lost 4 bases and 5 bases, there was a span of 14 bases. The CDR3: CASSPGPLGTEAFF. In nucleotides, the CDR3 is TGCGCCAGCAGCCCTGGACCCTTGGGGACTGAAGCTTTCTTT.

The chain uses TRBV5-1 and TRBJ1-2, with no clear D. Per the germline V gene, CDR1 is SGHRS and CDR2 is YFSETQ. V lost 0 bases and J 7 bases, leaving 4 bases between the germline ends. The CDR3 runs 11 residues. CDR3 nucleotides: TGCGCCAGCAGCTTGGGGGGTGGCTACACCTTC. Encoded protein: CASSLGGGYTF.

The chain employs TRBV4-3 and TRBJ2-2; TRBD2 is a possible D gene (6 bases). V gave up 3 bases and J gave up 1 base, with 6 bases separating them. CDR3 length: 14 residues. Germline V gene data show CDR1 as LGHNA and CDR2 as YSLEER. CDR3 protein: CASSHGGNTGELFF. The DNA for the CDR3 is TGCGCCAGCAGCCACGGGGGGAACACCGGGGAGCTGTTTTTT.

The chain couples TRBV9 to TRBJ2-7, with TRBD1 matching 9 bases. The V gene end was trimmed by 4 bases and the J gene end by 4 bases; junction bases not matched to a gene: 9. This CDR3 has 15 amino acids. CDR1 is SGDLS, CDR2 YYNGEE, per germline. CDR3 in DNA: TGTGCCAGCAGCCCAGGGACAGGGATCTCTTACGAGCAGTACTTC. Encoded protein: CASSPGTGISYEQYF.

The chain combines TRBV9 with TRBJ2-1; TRBD2 aligns across 13 bases. Germline CDR1 is SGDLS and CDR2 is YYNGEE. After removal of 3 bases from V and 3 bases from J, the junction contained 15 bases not matched to a gene. The CDR3 consists of 20 residues. This CDR3 reads CASSGPQGGLAGSYYNEQFF. CDR3 nucleotides: TGTGCCAGCAGCGGCCCCCAGGGGGGACTAGCGGGGTCCTACTACAATGAGCAGTTCTTC. The variable domain in full, completed from reference TRBV9 and TRBJ2-1, reads DSGVTQTPKHLITATGQRVTLRCSPRSGDLSVYWYQQSLDQGLQFLIQYYNGEERAKGNILERFSAQQFPDLHSELNLSSLELGDSALYFCASSGPQGGLAGSYYNEQFFGPGTRLTVL.

The V call is TRBV29-1, the J call TRBJ1-1; D may be TRBD1 (5 bases). The CDR3 extends over 17 amino acids. Germline V gives CDR1 SQVTM, CDR2 ANQGSEA. Trimming left V 1 base short and J 0 bases short, with 18 bases between. The chain's CDR3 is CSVEVTESGRVNTEAFF. CDR3 nucleotide sequence: TGCAGCGTTGAAGTGACGGAATCGGGCAGGGTGAACACTGAAGCTTTCTTT.

The genes are TRBV6-5 and TRBJ2-5; D possibly corresponds to TRBD2 (6 bases). This CDR3 region has 15 residues. Germline values: CDR1 MNHEY, CDR2 SVGAGI. Trimming took 2 bases from V and 0 from J, leaving 10 bases between them. The CDR3 DNA follows: TGTGCCAGCAGTTACAGGGACTGGGACCAAGAGACCCAGTACTTC. It encodes CASSYRDWDQETQYF.

The chain combines TRBV5-1 with TRBJ2-1; weak D call: TRBD1 (6 bases). In germline, CDR1 is SGHRS, CDR2 YFSETQ. V lost 4 bases to trimming and J lost 6 bases, with 14 bases between them. This CDR3 contains 14 residues. Written as DNA, the CDR3 is TGCGCCAGCAGCCCTGGGGGCGGCCTCAATGAGCAGTTCTTC. Translation: CASSPGGGLNEQFF.

The chain carries TRBV9 and TRBJ1-2; a possible D gene is TRBD1 (6 bases). Trimming left V 0 bases short and J 3 bases short, with 15 bases between. CDR1 and CDR2 from the germline V gene are SGDLS and YYNGEE. The CDR3 length is 16 residues. DNA for the CDR3: TGTGCCAGCAGCGTAGGGACCGAGGAGGGGGACTATGGCTACACCTTC. Its protein product is CASSVGTEEGDYGYTF.

The chain combines TRBV6-5 with TRBJ1-1; D is possibly TRBD1 (6 bases). CDR1 and CDR2 from the germline V gene are MNHEY and SVGAGI. V was pared by 6 bases and J by 6 bases, with 17 bases between. The CDR3 sequence is 14 residues long. CDR3 sequence (DNA): TGTGCCAGCAGGGGTTCGACGGGGGGCCCTGAAGCTTTCTTT. It encodes CASRGSTGGPEAFF.

V gene TRBV27 combines with J gene TRBJ2-5; D is perhaps TRBD1 or TRBD2 (7 bases each). Deletions cut 5 bases from V and 2 bases from J, with 21 bases between. Germline V CDR1 and CDR2: MNHEY, SMNVEV (reference sequence). The CDR3 covers 17 residues. This chain's CDR3 is CASSHNQGGAGQETQYF. The CDR3 DNA reads as TGTGCCAGCAGTCATAACCAGGGGGGGGCAGGGCAAGAGACCCAGTACTTC.

The chain uses TRBV11-2 and TRBJ2-7; D call uncertain. Trimming cost V 0 bases and J 5 bases, with 11 bases left between them. This CDR3 region has 14 residues. From germline, CDR1 is SGHAT and CDR2 FQNNGV. CDR3 protein: CASSLDLNSNEQYF. The CDR3 bases are TGTGCCAGCAGCTTAGATCTCAACAGTAACGAGCAGTACTTC.

V is TRBV27 and J is TRBJ2-3; TRBD2 agrees at 9 bases. V lost 2 bases, J lost 2 bases, and 5 bases stayed unmatched. The CDR3 is 16 residues long. The germline V gene has CDR1 MNHEY and CDR2 SMNVEV (reference sequence). CDR3 in amino acids: CASSLQLAGNTDTQYF. DNA of the CDR3: TGTGCCAGCAGTTTACAGCTAGCGGGAAACACAGATACGCAGTATTTT.

The chain carries TRBV5-6 and TRBJ1-4; D remains unclear. Germline V CDR1 and CDR2: SGHDT, YYEEEE. This CDR3 spans 13 amino acids. V was trimmed by 6 bases and J by 4 bases, leaving 10 bases between them. CDR3 protein: CASNAVGNEKLFF. CDR3 in DNA: TGTGCCAGCAACGCGGTTGGTAATGAAAAACTGTTTTTT.

This rearrangement joins TRBV7-9 to TRBJ2-3, with D tentatively TRBD1 (6 bases). CDR1 SEHNR and CDR2 FQNEAQ come from the germline V gene (reference sequence). Trimming removed 5 bases at V and 6 bases at J, with 15 bases between. The CDR3 spans 14 residues. The CDR3 region is CASSDFSRGDTQYF. Written as DNA, the CDR3 is TGTGCCAGCAGCGACTTTTCGAGGGGGGATACGCAGTATTTT.

CDR3 sequence reads: CASSPGTADNSPLHF. In nucleotides, the CDR3 is TGTGCCAGCAGCCCGGGGACAGCTGATAATTCACCCCTCCACTTT. V usage is TRBV9 and J usage is TRBJ1-6; TRBD1 aligns across 7 bases. Per the germline V gene, CDR1 is SGDLS and CDR2 is YYNGEE. The CDR3 has 15 amino acids. J gave up 5 bases and V 4 bases, and 6 bases lay outside the gene matches.

In DNA, the CDR3 is TGTGCCACCAGCAGAAGCTTAGCGGGGGGTTACTACAATGAGCAGTTCTTC. Translated, it gives CATSRSLAGGYYNEQFF. This chain links TRBV15 with TRBJ2-1; 10 bases align to TRBD2. The CDR3 spans 17 residues. CDR1 and CDR2 (germline): LNHNV, YYDKDF (reference sequence). J was trimmed by 3 bases and V by 2 bases; bases with no gene match: 7.

V is TRBV19 and J is TRBJ2-3, with 8 bases lining up with TRBD2. Germline trimming cut 3 bases from V and 1 base from J; bases unmatched to any gene: 3. Germline V gene lookup returns CDR1 LNHDA and CDR2 SQIVND (reference sequence). The CDR3 length is 15 residues. This chain's CDR3 is CASSIWRGGTDTQYF. In DNA, the CDR3 is TGTGCCAGTAGTATCTGGCGGGGGGGCACAGATACGCAGTATTTT.

This chain joins TRBV29-1 and TRBJ1-1; TRBD1 agrees at 8 bases. Trimming took 7 bases from V and 3 from J; bases not matched to a gene: 4. The germline CDR1 and CDR2 sequences are SQVTM and ANQGSEA. The CDR3 has 12 residues. The CDR3 nucleotides read TGCAGCGCCGGGACAGGAGACACTGAAGCTTTCTTT. Translating gives CSAGTGDTEAFF.

This rearrangement joins TRBV5-4 to TRBJ2-1; no clear D. Trimming shortened V by 0 bases and J by 4 bases, and 11 bases separated the two germline ends. This CDR3 spans 15 amino acids. Per germline, CDR1 SGHNT and CDR2 YYREEE (reference sequence). CDR3 nucleotide sequence: TGTGCCAGCAGCTTGGGCGGCCCCACTTACAATGAGCAGTTCTTC. It translates to CASSLGGPTYNEQFF.